The 14 T cell receptor beta chains given below trace back to one sample, sequenced in a study of control samples from healthy donors and cancer patients. Generated by immunoSEQ multiplex PCR, the TCRdb table keeps only in-frame clones and is missing some. The data contain about 160,000 clones, around nine tenths of them singletons. Sequenced sample: blood. The source of these receptors is a woman aged 25 to 45 in good health.

The CDR3 protein is CASSLEGDTDTQYF. CDR3 bases: TGTGCCAGCAGCCTCGAGGGGGACACAGATACGCAGTATTTT. The rearrangement uses TRBV7-3 and TRBJ2-3, with D perhaps TRBD1 (6 bases). The CDR3 covers 14 residues. From germline, CDR1 is SGHTA and CDR2 FQGTGA. V was pared by 5 bases and J by 2 bases, with 11 bases between.

V is TRBV19 and J is TRBJ2-6; D is unclear. The germline gives CDR1 LNHDA, CDR2 SQIVND (reference sequence). This CDR3 contains 16 residues. Trimming removed 0 bases from V and 2 bases from J, with 8 bases in between. The CDR3 bases are TGTGCCAGTAGTATAGACGGGTACGCTGGGGCCAACGTCCTGACTTTC. Its protein is CASSIDGYAGANVLTF.

The chain links TRBV15 to TRBJ1-1; no firm D call. Per the germline V gene, CDR1 is LNHNV and CDR2 is YYDKDF (reference sequence). V lost 3 bases to trimming and J lost 3 bases, with 11 bases between them. This CDR3 contains 14 residues. CDR3 sequence (DNA): TGTGCCACCAGCAGCCCGGGGAAGTACACTGAAGCTTTCTTT. Encoded protein: CATSSPGKYTEAFF. The variable domain in full, with the rest retrieved from reference TRBV15 and TRBJ1-1, is DAMVIQNPRYQVTQFGKPVTLSCSQTLNHNVMYWYQQKSSQAPKLLFHYYDKDFNNEADTPDNFQSRRPNTSFCFLDIRSPGLGDTAMYLCATSSPGKYTEAFFGQGTRLTVV.

V gene TRBV27 combines with J gene TRBJ2-4; a possible D gene is TRBD2 (6 bases). Trimming left V 5 bases short and J 3 bases short, with 17 bases between. Germline values: CDR1 MNHEY, CDR2 SMNVEV (reference sequence). This CDR3 is 16 amino acids long. In DNA, the CDR3 is TGTGCCAGCAGTACGACGGGGGTCGGGGGCAAAAACATTCAGTACTTC. It yields the protein CASSTTGVGGKNIQYF.

This rearrangement joins TRBV6-2 or TRBV6-3 to TRBJ1-5; D is uncertain. Germline CDR1 MNHEY, CDR2 SVGEGT. The CDR3 has 15 residues. Trimming took off 2 bases at V and 2 bases at J, with 10 bases between the two ends. The CDR3 DNA reads as TGTGCCAGCAGTTACGGAGGATGGGGCAATCAGCCCCAGCATTTT. This sequence encodes CASSYGGWGNQPQHF.

The chain uses TRBV28 and TRBJ2-7; 8 positions match TRBD2. V dropped 8 bases and J dropped 4; count of bases not matched to a gene: 13. The CDR3 length is 15 residues. Germline V lookup: CDR1 MDHEN, CDR2 SYDVKM. This CDR3 is CASWPVEGGRYEQYF. The CDR3 DNA reads TGTGCCAGCTGGCCCGTGGAAGGCGGGAGGTACGAGCAGTACTTC.

This chain links TRBV7-8 with TRBJ2-2, with D maybe TRBD2 (5 bases). The CDR3 runs 14 residues. Germline V gene lookup returns CDR1 SGHVS and CDR2 FQNEAQ. V was pared by 1 base and J by 7 bases, with 10 bases between. CDR3: CASSLDAGYGELFF. The CDR3 DNA follows: TGTGCCAGCAGCTTAGACGCGGGCTACGGGGAGCTGTTTTTT.

V and J are TRBV28 and TRBJ1-6; tentatively, D is TRBD1 (6 bases). Germline lookup yields CDR1 MDHEN and CDR2 SYDVKM. V was cut by 6 bases and J by 8 bases, with 17 bases left in between. The CDR3 totals 15 residues. CDR3 DNA sequence: TGTGCCAGCAGCTCCCAGGGGACGGGCGATTCACCCCTCCACTTT. Its translation is CASSSQGTGDSPLHF.

Only a few counts were recorded for this clone. V gene TRBV11-2 combines with J gene TRBJ1-5; TRBD1 matches 9 bases. Germline trimming cut 3 bases from V and 4 bases from J; bases unmatched to any gene: 1. This CDR3 has 14 residues. The germline gives CDR1 SGHAT, CDR2 FQNNGV. This CDR3 is CASSFGQGNQPQHF. The CDR3 DNA reads TGTGCCAGCAGCTTCGGACAGGGGAATCAGCCCCAGCATTTT.

This chain links TRBV19 with TRBJ1-3; TRBD1 agrees at 8 bases. CDR1 is LNHDA, CDR2 SQIVND, per germline (reference sequence). This CDR3 region has 15 residues. After removal of 4 bases from V and 4 bases from J, the junction contained 6 bases not matched to a gene. CDR3 bases: TGTGCCAGTAGTAGGCCAGGGACAGGCGGAAACACCATATATTTT. Protein product: CASSRPGTGGNTIYF.

The J gene is TRBJ2-3, the V gene TRBV6-5; TRBD2 agrees at 8 bases. The CDR3 is 15 amino acids. After removal of 5 bases from V and 3 bases from J, the junction contained 7 bases not matched to a gene. Germline V gives CDR1 MNHEY, CDR2 SVGAGI. In DNA, the CDR3 is TGTGCCAGCAGTACTACTAGCGGCCCGACAGATACGCAGTATTTT. Amino acids: CASSTTSGPTDTQYF.

The gene calls are TRBV7-9 and TRBJ1-1; D is possibly TRBD1 (5 bases). Deletions cut 6 bases from V and 1 base from J, with 15 bases between. Germline V gene lookup returns CDR1 SEHNR and CDR2 FQNEAQ (reference sequence). The CDR3 spans 15 residues. CDR3: CASRGEGFGNTEAFF. The CDR3 DNA reads as TGTGCCAGCAGAGGGGAGGGTTTTGGGAACACTGAAGCTTTCTTT.

The rearrangement uses TRBV28 and TRBJ1-6, with D tentatively TRBD1 (5 bases). This CDR3 has 15 amino acids. The germline V gene has CDR1 MDHEN and CDR2 SYDVKM. V was trimmed by 2 bases and J by 8 bases, leaving 13 bases between them. Here the CDR3 reads CASSLSPGGDSPLHF. The CDR3 nucleotides are TGTGCCAGCAGTTTAAGTCCGGGGGGGGATTCACCCCTCCACTTT.

The rearrangement links TRBV4-1 to TRBJ1-2; D ambiguous. CDR1 MGHRA and CDR2 YSYEKL come from the germline V gene. The CDR3 extends over 14 amino acids. V was cut by 0 bases and J by 1 base, with 6 bases left in between. CDR3 sequence (DNA): TGCGCCAGCAGCCAAGAAGGACTTAACTATGGCTACACCTTC. Translation gives CASSQEGLNYGYTF.